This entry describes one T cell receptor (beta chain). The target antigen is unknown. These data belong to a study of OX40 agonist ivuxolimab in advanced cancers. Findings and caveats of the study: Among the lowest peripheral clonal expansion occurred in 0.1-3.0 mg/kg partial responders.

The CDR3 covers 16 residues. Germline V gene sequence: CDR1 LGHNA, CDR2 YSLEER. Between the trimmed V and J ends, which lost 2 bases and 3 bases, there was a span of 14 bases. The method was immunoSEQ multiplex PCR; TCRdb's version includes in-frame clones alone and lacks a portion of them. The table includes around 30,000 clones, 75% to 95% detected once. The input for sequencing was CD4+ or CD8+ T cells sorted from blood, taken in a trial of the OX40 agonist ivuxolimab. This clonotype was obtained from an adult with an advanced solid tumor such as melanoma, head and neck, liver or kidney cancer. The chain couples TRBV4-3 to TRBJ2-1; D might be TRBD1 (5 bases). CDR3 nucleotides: TGCGCCAGCAGCCAAATAAGGGGTCCCGACTACAATGAGCAGTTCTTC. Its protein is CASSQIRGPDYNEQFF.